The source of this T cell receptor beta chain is a study of regulatory T cells in long-lasting Graves disease. Relying on iRepertoire HTBI primers and Arm-PCR of CDR3 regions, the team built TCR beta libraries. TCRdb itself ran the multiplex PCR reads through MiXCR, one entry per CDR3 protein. This sample has 450,000 to 700,000 distinct CDR3 sequences, with roughly 13% found just once. Time point defined: newly diagnosed GD, antithyroid drugs for less than 3 months. Preparation of the TCR library used RNA extracted from PBMCs. Patients met American Thyroid Association criteria for Graves' disease. These data were also filed under a second study, of T cells in Graves' hyperthyroidism and ophthalmopathy.

Sample: peripheral blood mononuclear cells (PBMCs), taken at new diagnosis, from a patient treated with antithyroid drugs. The sequence derives from a young man with Graves disease.

The CDR3 protein is CASSKGQGLDEQFF. In DNA form, the CDR3 reads TGCGCCAGCAGCAAGGGACAGGGTTTGGATGAGCAGTTCTTC. The V call is TRBV5-1, the J call TRBJ2-1; TRBD1 matches at 9 bases. The CDR3 is made up of 14 amino acids. Germline trimming cut 4 bases from V and 8 bases from J; bases unmatched to any gene: 7. From germline, CDR1 is SGHRS and CDR2 YFSETQ.